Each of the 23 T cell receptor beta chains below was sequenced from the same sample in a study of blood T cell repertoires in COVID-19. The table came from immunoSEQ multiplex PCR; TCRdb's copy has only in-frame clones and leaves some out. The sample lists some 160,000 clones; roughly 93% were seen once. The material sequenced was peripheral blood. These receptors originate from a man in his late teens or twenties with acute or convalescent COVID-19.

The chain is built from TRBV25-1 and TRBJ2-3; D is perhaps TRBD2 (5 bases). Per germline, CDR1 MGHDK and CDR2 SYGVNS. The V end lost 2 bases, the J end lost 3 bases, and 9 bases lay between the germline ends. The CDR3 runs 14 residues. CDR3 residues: CASSEERGTDTQYF. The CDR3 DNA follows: TGTGCCAGCAGTGAAGAGAGAGGGACAGATACGCAGTATTTT.

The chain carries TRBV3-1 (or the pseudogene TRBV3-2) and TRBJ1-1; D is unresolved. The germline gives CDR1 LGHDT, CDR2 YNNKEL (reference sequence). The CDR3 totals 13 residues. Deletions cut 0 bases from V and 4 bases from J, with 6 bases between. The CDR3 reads CASSQDQVTEAFF. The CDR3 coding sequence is TGTGCCAGCAGCCAAGATCAGGTCACTGAAGCTTTCTTT.

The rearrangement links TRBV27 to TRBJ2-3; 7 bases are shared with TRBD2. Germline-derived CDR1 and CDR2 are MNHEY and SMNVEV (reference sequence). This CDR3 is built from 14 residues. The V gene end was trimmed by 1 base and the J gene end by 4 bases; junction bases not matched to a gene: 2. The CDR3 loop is CASSLWAGADTQYF. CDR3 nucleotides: TGTGCCAGCAGTTTATGGGCGGGAGCAGATACGCAGTATTTT.

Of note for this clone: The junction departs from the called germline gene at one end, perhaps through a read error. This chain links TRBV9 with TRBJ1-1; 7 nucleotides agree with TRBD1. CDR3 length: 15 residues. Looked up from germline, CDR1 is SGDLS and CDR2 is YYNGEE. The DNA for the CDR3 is TGTGCCAGCAGCGTATTAGGGGGCTGGAACACTGAAGTTTTCTTT. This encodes CASSVLGGWNTEVFF.

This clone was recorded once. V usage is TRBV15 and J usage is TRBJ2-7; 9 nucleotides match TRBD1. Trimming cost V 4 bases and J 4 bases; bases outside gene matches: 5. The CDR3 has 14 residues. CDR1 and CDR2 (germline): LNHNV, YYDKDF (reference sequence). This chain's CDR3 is CATSTIGTGYEQYF. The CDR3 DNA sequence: TGTGCCACCAGCACGATCGGGACAGGGTACGAGCAGTACTTC.

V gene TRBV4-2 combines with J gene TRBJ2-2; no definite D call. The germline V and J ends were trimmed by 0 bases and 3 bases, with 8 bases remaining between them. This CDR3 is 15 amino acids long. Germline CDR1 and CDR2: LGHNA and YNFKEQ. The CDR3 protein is CASSQENRDTGELFF. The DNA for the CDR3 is TGTGCCAGCAGCCAAGAAAACAGAGACACCGGGGAGCTGTTTTTT.

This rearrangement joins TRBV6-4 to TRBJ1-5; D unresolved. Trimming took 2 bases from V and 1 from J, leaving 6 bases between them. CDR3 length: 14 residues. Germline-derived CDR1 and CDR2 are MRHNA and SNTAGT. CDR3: CASSDGGSNQPQHF. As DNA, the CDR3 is TGTGCCAGCAGTGACGGAGGGAGCAATCAGCCCCAGCATTTT.

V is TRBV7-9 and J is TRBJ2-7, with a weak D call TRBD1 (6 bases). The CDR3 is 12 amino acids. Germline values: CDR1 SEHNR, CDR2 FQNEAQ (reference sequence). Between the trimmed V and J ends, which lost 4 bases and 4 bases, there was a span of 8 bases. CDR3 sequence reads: CASSSDRYEQYF. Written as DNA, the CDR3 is TGTGCCAGCAGCTCGGACAGATACGAGCAGTACTTC.

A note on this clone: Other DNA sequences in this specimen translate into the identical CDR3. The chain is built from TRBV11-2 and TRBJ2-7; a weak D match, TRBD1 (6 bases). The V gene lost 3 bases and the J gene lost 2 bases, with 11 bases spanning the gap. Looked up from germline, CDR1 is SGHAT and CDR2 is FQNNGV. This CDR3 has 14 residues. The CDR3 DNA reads TGTGCCAGCAGCTTCGGCAGGGGAACCTACGAGCAGTACTTC. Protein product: CASSFGRGTYEQYF.

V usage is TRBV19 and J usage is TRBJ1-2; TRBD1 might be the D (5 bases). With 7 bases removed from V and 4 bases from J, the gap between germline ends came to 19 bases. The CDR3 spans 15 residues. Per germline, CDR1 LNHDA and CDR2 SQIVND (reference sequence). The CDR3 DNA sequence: TGTGCCAGTATGCCGACAGCCTTCTCCCTCTATGGCTACACCTTC. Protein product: CASMPTAFSLYGYTF.

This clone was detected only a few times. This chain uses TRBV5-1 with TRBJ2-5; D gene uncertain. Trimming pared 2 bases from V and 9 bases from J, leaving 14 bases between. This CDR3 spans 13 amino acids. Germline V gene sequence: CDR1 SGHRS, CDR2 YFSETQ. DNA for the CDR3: TGCGCCAGCAGCTTCCAAGACGTTGAGGCCCAGTACTTC. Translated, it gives CASSFQDVEAQYF.

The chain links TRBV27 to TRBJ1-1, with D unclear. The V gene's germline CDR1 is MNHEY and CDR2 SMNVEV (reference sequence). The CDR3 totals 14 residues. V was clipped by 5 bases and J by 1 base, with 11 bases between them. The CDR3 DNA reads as TGTGCCAGCAGTCCGTTAGCACCGAACACTGAAGCTTTCTTT. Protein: CASSPLAPNTEAFF.

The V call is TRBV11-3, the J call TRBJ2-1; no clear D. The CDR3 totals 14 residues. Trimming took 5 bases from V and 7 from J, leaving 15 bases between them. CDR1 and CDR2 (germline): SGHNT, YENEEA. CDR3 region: CASSAGPLGNEQFF. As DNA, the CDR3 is TGTGCCAGCAGCGCTGGGCCCCTTGGGAATGAGCAGTTCTTC.

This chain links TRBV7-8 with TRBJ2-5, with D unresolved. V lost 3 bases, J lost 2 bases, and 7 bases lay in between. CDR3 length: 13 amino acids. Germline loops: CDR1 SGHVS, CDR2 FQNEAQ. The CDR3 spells CASSFANQETQYF. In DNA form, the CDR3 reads TGTGCCAGCAGCTTTGCGAATCAAGAGACCCAGTACTTC.

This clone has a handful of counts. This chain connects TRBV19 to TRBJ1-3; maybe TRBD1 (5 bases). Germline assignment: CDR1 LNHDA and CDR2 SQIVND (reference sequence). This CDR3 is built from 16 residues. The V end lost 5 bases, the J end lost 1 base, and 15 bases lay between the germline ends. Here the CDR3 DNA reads TGTGCCAGTAGTCCGCGGGGCGGGGGATCTGGAAACACCATATATTTT. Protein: CASSPRGGGSGNTIYF.

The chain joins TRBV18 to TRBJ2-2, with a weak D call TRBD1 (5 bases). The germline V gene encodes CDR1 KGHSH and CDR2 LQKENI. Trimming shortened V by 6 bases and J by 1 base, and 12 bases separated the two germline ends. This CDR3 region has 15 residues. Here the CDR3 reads CASSLDSLNTGELFF. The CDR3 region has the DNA TGTGCCAGCTCTCTTGACAGCCTGAACACCGGGGAGCTGTTTTTT.

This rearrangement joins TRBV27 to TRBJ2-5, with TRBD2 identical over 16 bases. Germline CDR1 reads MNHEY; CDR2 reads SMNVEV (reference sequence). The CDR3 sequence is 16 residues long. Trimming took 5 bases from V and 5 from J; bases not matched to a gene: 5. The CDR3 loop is CASSRKGLAGGETQYF. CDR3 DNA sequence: TGTGCCAGCAGTAGAAAGGGACTAGCGGGAGGGGAGACCCAGTACTTC.

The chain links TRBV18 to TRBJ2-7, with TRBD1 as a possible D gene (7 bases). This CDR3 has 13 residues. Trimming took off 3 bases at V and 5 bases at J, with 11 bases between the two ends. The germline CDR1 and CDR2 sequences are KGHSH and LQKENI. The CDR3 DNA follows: TGTGCCAGCTCACCCAGGGGGGAAGACGAGCAGTACTTC. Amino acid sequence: CASSPRGEDEQYF.

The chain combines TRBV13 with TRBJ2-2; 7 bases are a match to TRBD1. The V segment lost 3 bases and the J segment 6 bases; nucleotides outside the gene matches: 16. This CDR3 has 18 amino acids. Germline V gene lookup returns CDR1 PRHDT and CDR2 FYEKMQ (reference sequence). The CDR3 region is CASSLTWGQSIQPGELFF. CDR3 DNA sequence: TGTGCCAGCAGCTTGACTTGGGGACAGTCAATACAGCCCGGGGAGCTGTTTTTT.

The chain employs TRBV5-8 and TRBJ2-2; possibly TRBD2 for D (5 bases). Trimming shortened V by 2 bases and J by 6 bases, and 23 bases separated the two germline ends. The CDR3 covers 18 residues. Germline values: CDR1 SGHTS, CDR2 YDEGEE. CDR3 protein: CASSFGGRRTPYSGELFF. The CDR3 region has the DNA TGTGCCAGCAGCTTCGGAGGCCGGCGGACTCCTTATTCCGGGGAGCTGTTTTTT.

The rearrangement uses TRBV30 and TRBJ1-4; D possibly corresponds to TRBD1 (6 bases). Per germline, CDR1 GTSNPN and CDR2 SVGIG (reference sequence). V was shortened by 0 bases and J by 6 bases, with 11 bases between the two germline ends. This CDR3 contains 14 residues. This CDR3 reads CAWSVLYRDEKLFF. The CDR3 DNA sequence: TGTGCCTGGAGTGTACTTTACAGGGATGAAAAACTGTTTTTT.

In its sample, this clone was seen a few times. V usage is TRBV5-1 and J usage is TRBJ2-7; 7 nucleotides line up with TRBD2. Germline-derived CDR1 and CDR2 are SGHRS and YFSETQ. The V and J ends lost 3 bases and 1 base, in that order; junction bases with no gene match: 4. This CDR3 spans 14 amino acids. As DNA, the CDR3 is TGCGCCAGCAGCTCGGGACTAAGTTCCTACGAGCAGTACTTC. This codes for CASSSGLSSYEQYF. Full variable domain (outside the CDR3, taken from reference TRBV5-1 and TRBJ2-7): KAGVTQTPRYLIKTRGQQVTLSCSPISGHRSVSWYQQTPGQGLQFLFEYFSETQRNKGNFPGRFSGRQFSNSRSEMNVSTLELGDSALYLCASSSGLSSYEQYFGPGTRLTVT.

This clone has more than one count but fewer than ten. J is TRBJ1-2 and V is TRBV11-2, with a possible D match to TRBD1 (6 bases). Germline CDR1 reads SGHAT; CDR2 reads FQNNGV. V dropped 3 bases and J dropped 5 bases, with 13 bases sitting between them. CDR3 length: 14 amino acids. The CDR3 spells CASSFLGTSYGYTF. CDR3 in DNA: TGTGCCAGCAGCTTTCTCGGGACATCTTATGGCTACACCTTC.